Listed below are T cell receptor beta chains from one sample, sequenced in a study of long-term antiretroviral therapy in people with HIV. Here immunoSEQ multiplex PCR was the method, and the copy in TCRdb shows in-frame clones only, minus some. This sample yields about 18,000 clones, of which roughly 91% are seen a single time; around a tenth belongs to the top ten. The input for sequencing was unsorted PBMCs, taken 3 years after starting antiretroviral therapy. The receptors were gathered from a man aged 45-60 years with HIV. The CDR3 runs from the conserved cysteine through the conserved F or W. A D gene is named only where the DNA matches it firmly. A row's size may be missing; if present it is once, few, many or a size class.

v_call	d_call	j_call	clone_size	cdr3_aa	cdr3_nt
TRBV4-1	-	TRBJ1-5	-	CASSQELQNSNQPQHF	TGCGCCAGCAGCCAAGAGTTACAGAATAGCAATCAGCCCCAGCATTTT
TRBV4-3	-	TRBJ2-3	-	CASSQDPTTDTQYF	TGCGCCAGCAGCCAAGATCCGACCACAGATACGCAGTATTTT
TRBV2	TRBD2	TRBJ2-7	-	CASRGLAGGRSSYEQYF	TGTGCCAGCCGGGGACTAGCGGGGGGCCGGAGCTCCTACGAGCAGTACTTC
TRBV28	-	TRBJ1-5	-	CASSFPGSNQPQHF	TGTGCCAGCAGTTTTCCCGGTAGCAATCAGCCCCAGCATTTT
TRBV5-1	TRBD2	TRBJ2-3	-	CASSPSGGPTDTQYF	TGCGCCAGCAGCCCTAGCGGGGGGCCCACAGATACGCAGTATTTT
TRBV5-6	-	TRBJ2-7	-	CASSLATGSSYEQYF	TGTGCCAGCAGCTTAGCGACGGGATCGAGCTACGAGCAGTACTTC
TRBV5-1	-	TRBJ1-1	-	CASSLDREAFF	TGCGCCAGCAGCTTAGACAGGGAAGCTTTCTTT
TRBV28	TRBD1	TRBJ2-2	-	CASSLSRGSTGELFF	TGTGCCAGCAGTTTATCCAGGGGGAGTACCGGGGAGCTGTTTTTT
TRBV27	-	TRBJ1-1	-	CASSLSLNGAEAFF	TGTGCCAGCAGTTTATCACTCAATGGAGCTGAAGCTTTCTTT
TRBV11-2	-	TRBJ2-1	once	CASSSEGGLLVDEQFF	TGTGCCAGCAGCTCGGAAGGGGGACTCCTCGTGGATGAGCAGTTCTTC
TRBV29-1	-	TRBJ1-1	once	CSVEIGMNTEAFF	TGCAGCGTTGAAATAGGTATGAACACTGAAGCTTTCTTT
TRBV7-2	TRBD2	TRBJ2-3	-	CASSPGGLAGGTDTQYF	TGTGCCAGCAGCCCGGGGGGACTAGCGGGGGGGACAGATACGCAGTATTTT
TRBV19	-	TRBJ1-1	-	CASSIIGGSTEAFF	TGTGCCAGTAGTATAATAGGGGGAAGCACTGAAGCTTTCTTT
TRBV4-3	-	TRBJ2-7	-	CASSQDRRDSYEQYF	TGCGCCAGCAGCCAAGATCGCAGAGACTCCTACGAGCAGTACTTC
TRBV30	-	TRBJ2-7	-	CAWSVGRGSEQYF	TGTGCCTGGAGTGTTGGCAGGGGAAGCGAGCAGTACTTC
TRBV4-1	-	TRBJ1-6	-	CASSQDMAGLSSPLHF	TGCGCCAGCAGCCAAGACATGGCAGGGTTAAGCTCACCCCTCCACTTT
TRBV9	TRBD2	TRBJ2-2	-	CASSVAGLAGGTDTGELFF	TGTGCCAGCAGCGTAGCCGGACTAGCGGGGGGCACGGACACCGGGGAGCTGTTTTTT
TRBV4-3	TRBD1	TRBJ2-7	-	CASALRGTGGYEQYF	TGCGCCAGCGCGCTCCGCGGGACAGGGGGCTACGAGCAGTACTTC
TRBV6-5	TRBD2	TRBJ2-7	-	CASSSEVAGDYEQYF	TGTGCCAGCAGTTCGGAGGTAGCGGGGGATTACGAGCAGTACTTC
TRBV7-8	TRBD2	TRBJ2-7	few	CASSLGGGQYF	TGTGCCAGCAGCTTAGGGGGGGGGCAGTACTTC
TRBV6-5	-	TRBJ2-2	-	CASSYGGGNTGELFF	TGTGCCAGCAGTTACGGAGGGGGGAACACCGGGGAGCTGTTTTTT
TRBV7-2	-	TRBJ2-7	-	CASSPTLHHEQYF	TGTGCCAGCAGCCCTACCCTACACCACGAGCAGTACTTC
TRBV27	TRBD1	TRBJ2-6	-	CASSLGGQGSPGANVLTF	TGTGCCAGCAGTTTAGGTGGACAGGGGAGCCCTGGGGCCAACGTCCTGACTTTC
TRBV5-1	-	TRBJ2-3	-	CASTDPGTDTQYF	TGCGCCAGCACCGACCCTGGAACAGATACGCAGTATTTT
TRBV29-1	-	TRBJ1-2	-	CSASGFSQGTGGYTF	TGCAGCGCCTCGGGGTTCTCGCAGGGGACGGGCGGCTACACCTTC
TRBV27	-	TRBJ1-1	-	CASSLSGTAMNTEAFF	TGTGCCAGCAGTTTATCCGGTACAGCGATGAACACTGAAGCTTTCTTT
TRBV27	-	TRBJ2-2	-	CASSFPVTGELFF	TGTGCCAGCAGTTTCCCCGTCACCGGGGAGCTGTTTTTT
TRBV19	TRBD2	TRBJ2-3	-	CASSMGGDTQYF	TGTGCCAGTAGTATGGGGGGGGATACGCAGTATTTT
TRBV4-3	-	TRBJ1-2	-	CASSPARGEIGYGYTF	TGCGCCAGCAGCCCGGCGAGGGGGGAAATTGGCTATGGCTACACCTTC
TRBV27	-	TRBJ2-7	once	CASSFGTEFYEQYF	TGTGCCAGCAGTTTTGGGACCGAGTTCTACGAGCAGTACTTC
TRBV5-1	-	TRBJ2-7	-	CASSRDGTYEQYF	TGCGCCAGCAGCAGGGACGGAACCTACGAGCAGTACTTC
TRBV25-1	-	TRBJ2-1	-	CASRGQLNNEQFF	TGTGCCAGCAGAGGGCAGTTAAACAATGAGCAGTTCTTC
TRBV25-1	-	TRBJ1-5	few	CASSGPVSNQPQHF	TGTGCCAGCAGTGGGCCAGTCTCAAATCAGCCCCAGCATTTT
TRBV6-1	-	TRBJ2-2	-	CASSEWGRELFF	TGTGCCAGCAGTGAATGGGGGCGGGAGCTGTTTTTT
TRBV5-6	-	TRBJ2-2	-	CASSLIIADFGTGELFF	TGTGCCAGCAGCTTGATTATCGCCGATTTTGGGACCGGGGAGCTGTTTTTT
TRBV6-1	TRBD1	TRBJ2-7	once	CASSEYRGPIYEQYF	TGTGCCAGCAGTGAATACAGGGGACCTATCTACGAGCAGTACTTC
TRBV19	-	TRBJ2-2	-	CASSIPKLYTGELFF	TGTGCCAGTAGTATACCAAAGCTTTACACCGGGGAGCTGTTTTTT
TRBV7-6	TRBD2	TRBJ2-7	-	CASSLGSSGSLYEQYF	TGTGCCAGCAGCTTAGGATCTAGCGGGAGCCTCTACGAGCAGTACTTC
TRBV5-4	-	TRBJ1-1	-	CASSVGSGALVTEAFF	TGTGCCAGCAGCGTGGGGTCGGGGGCGCTGGTCACTGAAGCTTTCTTT
TRBV21-1	-	TRBJ2-7	-	CARGPYEQYF	TGTGCGAGGGGTCCCTACGAGCAGTACTTC
TRBV14	TRBD1	TRBJ1-6	few	CASSPGQGANSPLHF	TGTGCCAGCAGCCCGGGACAGGGGGCCAATTCACCCCTCCACTTT